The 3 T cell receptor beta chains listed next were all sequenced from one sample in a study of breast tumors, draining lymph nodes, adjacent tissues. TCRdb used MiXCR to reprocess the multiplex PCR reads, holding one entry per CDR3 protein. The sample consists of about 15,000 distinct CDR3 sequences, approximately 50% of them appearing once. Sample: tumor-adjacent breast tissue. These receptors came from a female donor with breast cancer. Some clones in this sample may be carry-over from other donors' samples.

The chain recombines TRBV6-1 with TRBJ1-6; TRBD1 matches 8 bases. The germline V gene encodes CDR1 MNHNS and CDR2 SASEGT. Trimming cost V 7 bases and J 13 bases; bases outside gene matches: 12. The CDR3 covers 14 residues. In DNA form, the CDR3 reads TGTGCCAGCAAACAGGGGGGGAATCAGGGCCCCCTCCACTTT. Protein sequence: CASKQGGNQGPLHF.

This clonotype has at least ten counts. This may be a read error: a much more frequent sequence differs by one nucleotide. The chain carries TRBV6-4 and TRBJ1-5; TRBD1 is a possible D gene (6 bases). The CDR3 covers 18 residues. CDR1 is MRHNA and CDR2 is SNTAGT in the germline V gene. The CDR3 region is CASSITGFEIYSNQSQHF. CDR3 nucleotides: TGTGCCAGCAGTATCACAGGGTTCGAGATATATAGCAATCAGTCCCAGCATTTT.

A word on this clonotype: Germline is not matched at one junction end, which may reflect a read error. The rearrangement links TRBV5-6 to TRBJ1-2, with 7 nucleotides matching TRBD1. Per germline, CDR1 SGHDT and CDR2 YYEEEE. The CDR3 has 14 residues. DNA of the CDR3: TGCGCCAGCAGCCTAGACAGGGAATACTATGGCTACACCTTC. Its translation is CASSLDREYYGYTF.